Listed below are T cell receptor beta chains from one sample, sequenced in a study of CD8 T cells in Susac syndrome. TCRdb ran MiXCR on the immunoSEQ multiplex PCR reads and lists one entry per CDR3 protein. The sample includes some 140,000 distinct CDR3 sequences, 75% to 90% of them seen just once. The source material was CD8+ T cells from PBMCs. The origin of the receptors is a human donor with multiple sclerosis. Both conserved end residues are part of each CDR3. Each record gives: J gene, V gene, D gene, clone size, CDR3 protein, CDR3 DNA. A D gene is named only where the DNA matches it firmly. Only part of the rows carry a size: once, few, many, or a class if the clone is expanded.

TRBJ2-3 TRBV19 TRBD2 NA CASSTGLAVTDTQYF TGTGCCAGTAGTACCGGACTAGCGGTCACAGATACGCAGTATTTT
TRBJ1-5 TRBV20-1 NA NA CSARGGGITQPQHF TGCAGTGCTAGGGGTGGCGGGATCACTCAGCCCCAGCATTTT
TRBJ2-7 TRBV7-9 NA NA CASSHPLGFEQYF TGTGCCAGCAGCCACCCCTTGGGATTCGAGCAGTACTTC
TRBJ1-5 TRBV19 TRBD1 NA CASSIGGDRVWQPQHF TGTGCCAGTAGTATAGGAGGGGACAGGGTATGGCAGCCCCAGCATTTT
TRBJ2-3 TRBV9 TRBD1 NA CASRGQGTDTQYF TGTGCCAGCAGGGGACAGGGCACAGATACGCAGTATTTT
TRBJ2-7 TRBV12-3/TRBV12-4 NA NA CASGPGPNYEQYF TGTGCCAGCGGACCCGGGCCGAACTACGAGCAGTACTTC
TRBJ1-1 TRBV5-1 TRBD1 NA CATRPTGGEAFF TGCGCCACCCGCCCGACAGGGGGTGAAGCTTTCTTT
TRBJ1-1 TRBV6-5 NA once CASNPGRVNTEAFF TGTGCCAGCAATCCCGGGAGGGTGAACACTGAAGCTTTCTTT
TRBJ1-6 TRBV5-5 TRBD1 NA CASSGLGQGTSPLHF TGTGCCAGCAGCGGACTGGGACAGGGTACTTCACCCCTCCACTTT
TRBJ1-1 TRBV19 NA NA CASGWGGPGSEAFF TGTGCCAGTGGGTGGGGAGGGCCCGGCTCTGAAGCTTTCTTT
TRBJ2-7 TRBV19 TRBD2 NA CASSATSGSYEQYF TGTGCCAGTAGCGCTACTAGCGGGTCCTACGAGCAGTACTTC
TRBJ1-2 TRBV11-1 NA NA CASSLAGSGGYTF TGTGCCAGCAGCTTAGCAGGGTCTGGTGGCTACACCTTC
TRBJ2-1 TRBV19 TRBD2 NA CASSFSGSYNEQFF TGTGCCAGTAGTTTCAGCGGGAGCTACAATGAGCAGTTCTTC
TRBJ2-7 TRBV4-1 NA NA CASSQGTSSYEQYF TGCGCCAGCAGCCAAGGGACGAGCTCCTACGAGCAGTACTTC
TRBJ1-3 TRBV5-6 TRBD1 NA CASNMDRVGNTIYF TGTGCCAGCAACATGGACAGGGTGGGAAACACCATATATTTT